The 2 T cell receptor beta chains below all came from one sample that was sequenced in a study of T-cell reconstitution after alpha-beta-depleted transplantation in children. Unique molecular identifiers featured in how the TCRbeta library was prepared. TCRdb reprocessed the PCR reads with MiXCR, giving one entry per CDR3 protein. The sample holds around 340,000 distinct CDR3 sequences, roughly 13% seen once. This sample comprised PBMCs, obtained from the stem cell graft. The receptors originated from a human donor who donated a stem cell graft to a child with Fanconi anemia.

The chain joins TRBV10-3 to TRBJ2-2; no firm D call. This CDR3 has 12 residues. Germline CDR1 is ENHRY and CDR2 is SYGVKD. Between the trimmed V and J ends, which lost 4 bases and 6 bases, there was a span of 6 bases. CDR3 sequence (DNA): TGTGCCATCAGTGGCGTCGCCGGGGAGCTGTTTTTT. Encoded protein: CAISGVAGELFF.

The rearrangement joins TRBV11-2 to TRBJ2-7; TRBD2 matches at 9 bases. V shed 5 bases, J shed 5 bases, and the junction held 7 bases outside the gene matches. The V gene's germline CDR1 is SGHAT and CDR2 FQNNGV. The CDR3 has 14 amino acids. The CDR3 DNA reads as TGTGCCAGCAGCCCAGAGCGGGGGGCCCACGAGCAGTACTTC. Translating gives CASSPERGAHEQYF.